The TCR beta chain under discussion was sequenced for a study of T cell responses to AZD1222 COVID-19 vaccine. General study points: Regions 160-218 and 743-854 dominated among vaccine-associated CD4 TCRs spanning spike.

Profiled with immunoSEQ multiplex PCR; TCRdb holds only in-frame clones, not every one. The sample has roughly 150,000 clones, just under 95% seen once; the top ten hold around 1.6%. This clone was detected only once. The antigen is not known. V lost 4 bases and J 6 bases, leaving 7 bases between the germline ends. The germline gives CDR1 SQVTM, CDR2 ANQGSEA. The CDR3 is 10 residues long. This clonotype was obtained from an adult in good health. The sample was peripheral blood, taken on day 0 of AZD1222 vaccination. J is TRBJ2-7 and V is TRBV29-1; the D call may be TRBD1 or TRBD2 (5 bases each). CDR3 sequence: CSVGDVEQYF. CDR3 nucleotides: TGCAGCGTTGGGGACGTCGAGCAGTACTTC.